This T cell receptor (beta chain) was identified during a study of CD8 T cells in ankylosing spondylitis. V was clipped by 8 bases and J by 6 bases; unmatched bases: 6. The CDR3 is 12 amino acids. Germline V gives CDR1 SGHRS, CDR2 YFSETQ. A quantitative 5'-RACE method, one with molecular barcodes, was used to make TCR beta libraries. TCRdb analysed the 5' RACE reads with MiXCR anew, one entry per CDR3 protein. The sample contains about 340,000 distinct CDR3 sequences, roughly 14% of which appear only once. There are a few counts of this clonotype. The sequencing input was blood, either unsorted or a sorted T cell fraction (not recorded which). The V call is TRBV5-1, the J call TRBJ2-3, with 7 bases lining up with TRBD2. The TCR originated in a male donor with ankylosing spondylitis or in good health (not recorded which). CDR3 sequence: CASRRGEDTQYF. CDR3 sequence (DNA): TGCGCCAGTCGCCGGGGGGAGGATACGCAGTATTTT. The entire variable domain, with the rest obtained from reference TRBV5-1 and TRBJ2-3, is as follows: KAGVTQTPRYLIKTRGQQVTLSCSPISGHRSVSWYQQTPGQGLQFLFEYFSETQRNKGNFPGRFSGRQFSNSRSEMNVSTLELGDSALYLCASRRGEDTQYFGPGTRLTVL.